This T cell receptor (beta chain) was obtained from a study of spatial heterogeneity in lung cancer. About the research overall: Each unique TCR and UMI combination was seen more than ten times on average in raw reads. Study-level points and caveats: Circulating ubiquitous expanded tumor TCRs were observed more frequently at resection than at follow-up.

TCRdb independently ran MiXCR on the 5' RACE reads; one entry per CDR3 protein. Among 110,000 or so distinct CDR3 sequences listed, approximately 10% were seen once. CDR1 SGHTA and CDR2 FQGTGA come from the germline V gene. Trimming at V came to 5 bases and at J to 7 bases, leaving 7 bases not matched to a gene. The CDR3 totals 14 residues. The time point is: blood at routine non-recurrence follow-up after resection. This clonotype was counted a few times. Its antigen remains unknown. This clonotype originated in a female donor with early-stage non-small cell lung cancer. The sample consisted of PBMCs, taken at follow-up. The V gene is TRBV7-3, the J gene TRBJ2-5; the match to TRBD2 covers 10 bases. CDR3 DNA: TGTGCCAGCAGCGCCGGACTAGCGGCCCGGACCCAGTACTTC. It encodes CASSAGLAARTQYF.